The source of this T cell receptor beta chain is a study of CD8 T cells in Susac syndrome. After extraction with the RNeasy kit, about 0.45 to 1 ug of the RNA was reverse transcribed using random hexamers. Amplification of TCR beta CDR3 was carried out by immunoSEQ multiplex PCR, which covered 54 Vbeta and 13 Jbeta segments. TCRdb redid the calling of the immunoSEQ multiplex PCR reads with MiXCR, one entry per CDR3 protein. This table has about 89,000 distinct CDR3 sequences, about 93% appearing once. Sequencing of TCR beta was carried out in blood CD8+ and CD4+ T cells. The healthy controls were matched to patients by age and sex. FACS enriched CD8+ TEMRA cells, while bulk CD8+ and CD4+ were negatively isolated. The clonotype originates from a human donor in good health. The sequencing sample was made of CD8+ T cells from PBMCs.

The CDR3 DNA follows: TGTGCCAGCAGCCCCCGGGTGACAGATACGCAGTATTTT. Protein product: CASSPRVTDTQYF. The V gene is TRBV11-2, the J gene TRBJ2-3; no reliable D call. CDR1 and CDR2 (germline): SGHAT, FQNNGV. The V gene lost 5 bases and the J gene lost 3 bases, with 9 bases spanning the gap. The CDR3 has 13 amino acids.